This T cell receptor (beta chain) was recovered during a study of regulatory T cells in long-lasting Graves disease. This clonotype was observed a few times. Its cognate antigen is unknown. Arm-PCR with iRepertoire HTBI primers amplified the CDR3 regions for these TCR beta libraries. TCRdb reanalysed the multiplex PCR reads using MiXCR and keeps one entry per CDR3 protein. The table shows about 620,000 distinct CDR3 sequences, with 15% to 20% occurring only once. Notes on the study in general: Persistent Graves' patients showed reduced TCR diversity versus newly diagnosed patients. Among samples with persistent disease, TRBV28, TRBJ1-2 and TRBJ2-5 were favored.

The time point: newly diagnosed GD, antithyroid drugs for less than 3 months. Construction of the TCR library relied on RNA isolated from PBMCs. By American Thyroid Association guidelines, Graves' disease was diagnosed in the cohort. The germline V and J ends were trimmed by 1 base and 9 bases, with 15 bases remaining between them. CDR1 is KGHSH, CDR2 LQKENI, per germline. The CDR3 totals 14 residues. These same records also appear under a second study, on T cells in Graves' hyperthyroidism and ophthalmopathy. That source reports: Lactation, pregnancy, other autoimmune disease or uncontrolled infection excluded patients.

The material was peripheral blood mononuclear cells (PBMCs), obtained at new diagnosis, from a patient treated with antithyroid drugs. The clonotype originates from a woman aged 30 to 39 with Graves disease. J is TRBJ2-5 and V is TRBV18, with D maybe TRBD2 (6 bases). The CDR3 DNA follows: TGTGCCAGCTCACCACGTCCAGATCCGGGGGCCCAGTACTTC. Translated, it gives CASSPRPDPGAQYF.